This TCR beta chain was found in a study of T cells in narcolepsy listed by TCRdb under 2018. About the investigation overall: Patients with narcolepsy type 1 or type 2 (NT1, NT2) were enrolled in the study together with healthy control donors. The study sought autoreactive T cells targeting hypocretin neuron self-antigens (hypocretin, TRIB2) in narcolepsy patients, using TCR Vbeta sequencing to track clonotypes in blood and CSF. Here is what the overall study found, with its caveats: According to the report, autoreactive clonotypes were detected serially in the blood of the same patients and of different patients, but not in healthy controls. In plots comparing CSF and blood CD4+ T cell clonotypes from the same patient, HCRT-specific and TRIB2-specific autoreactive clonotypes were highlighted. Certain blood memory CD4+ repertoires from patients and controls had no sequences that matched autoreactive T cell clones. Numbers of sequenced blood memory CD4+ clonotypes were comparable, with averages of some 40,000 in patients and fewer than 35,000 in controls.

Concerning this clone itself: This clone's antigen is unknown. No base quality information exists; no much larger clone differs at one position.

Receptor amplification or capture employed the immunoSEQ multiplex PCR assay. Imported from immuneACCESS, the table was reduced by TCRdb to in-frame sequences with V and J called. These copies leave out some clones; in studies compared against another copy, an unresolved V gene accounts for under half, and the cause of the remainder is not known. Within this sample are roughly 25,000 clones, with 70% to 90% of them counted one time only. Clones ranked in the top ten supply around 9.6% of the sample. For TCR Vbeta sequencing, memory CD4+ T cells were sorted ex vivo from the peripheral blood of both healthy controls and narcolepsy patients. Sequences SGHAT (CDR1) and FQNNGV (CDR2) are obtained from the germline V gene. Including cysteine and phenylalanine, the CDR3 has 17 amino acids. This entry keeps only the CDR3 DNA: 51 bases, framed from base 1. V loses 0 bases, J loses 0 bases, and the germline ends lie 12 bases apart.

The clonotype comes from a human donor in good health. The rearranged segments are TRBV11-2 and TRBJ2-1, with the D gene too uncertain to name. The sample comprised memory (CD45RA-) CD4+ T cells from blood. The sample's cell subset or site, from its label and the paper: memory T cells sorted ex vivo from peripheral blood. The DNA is TGTGCCAGCAGCTTAGATCGGGTCCCCAGCTCCTACAATGAGCAGTTCTTC. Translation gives CASSLDRVPSSYNEQFF.